Following are 30 T cell receptor beta chains from one sample sequenced in a study of low-dose radiotherapy and immunotherapy resistance in tumors. Primers targeting TRAV and TRBV primed first-strand cDNA, covering alpha and beta chains. The authors amplified TCRs for about 20 PCR cycles with a constant-region primer and a V-primer adapter. TCRdb redid the calling of the reads with MiXCR, one entry per CDR3 protein. In the table there are 70,000 to 95,000 distinct CDR3 sequences, over 15% of which are singletons. Time point of the sample: before trial treatment. Sequenced material: PBMCs, taken before treatment. These receptors were obtained from a male donor with prostate cancer.

This clonotype was seen many times. This sequence joins TRBV7-6 and TRBJ2-1; 11 bases are shared with TRBD2. CDR1 is SGHVS, CDR2 FNYEAQ, per germline. The CDR3 is 18 amino acids. V lost 2 bases to trimming and J lost 2 bases; unmatched junction nucleotides: 8. The CDR3: CASSLPLSGGVPYNEQFF. The CDR3 region has the DNA TGTGCCAGCAGCTTACCTCTTAGCGGGGGGGTACCCTACAATGAGCAGTTCTTC.

At least ten counts were recorded for this clonotype. The rearrangement uses TRBV11-1 and TRBJ2-7; 13 bases match TRBD2. With V trimmed by 0 bases and J by 6 bases, 8 bases remained unmatched. In germline, CDR1 is SGHAT, CDR2 FQDESV (reference sequence). This CDR3 is 17 amino acids long. CDR3 sequence (DNA): TGTGCCAGCAGCTTAGCCTCCGGGACTAGCGGGGCCAGCGAGCAGTACTTC. Amino acids: CASSLASGTSGASEQYF.

In its sample, this clonotype was seen many times. The V call is TRBV25-1, the J call TRBJ1-1, with a possible D match to TRBD1 (5 bases). Germline V gene sequence: CDR1 MGHDK, CDR2 SYGVNS. With 2 bases removed from V and 5 bases from J, the gap between germline ends came to 15 bases. CDR3 size: 15 residues. CDR3 bases: TGTGCCAGCAGTGAACCGGGGCCTGGAGGTACTGAAGCTTTCTTT. As protein: CASSEPGPGGTEAFF.

This clonotype has a count of ten or more. This chain connects TRBV3-1 to TRBJ2-7, with 8 bases lining up with TRBD1. The CDR3 sequence is 16 residues long. Germline-derived CDR1 and CDR2 are LGHDT and YNNKEL (reference sequence). Trimming removed 5 bases from V and 0 bases from J; junction bases left unmatched: 9. The CDR3 coding sequence is TGTGCCAGCAGCTACGTCCGGGACAGGAGCTCCTACGAGCAGTACTTC. As protein: CASSYVRDRSSYEQYF.

On this clonotype itself: This probably arose from a read error, given a far larger clone one base away. The gene calls are TRBV28 and TRBJ1-3, with a possible D match to TRBD1 (5 bases). The germline gives CDR1 MDHEN, CDR2 SYDVKM. The CDR3 length is 14 residues. The CDR3 DNA reads TGTGCCAGCGGCCGATCAGGGCCTGGAAACTCCATATATTTT. Translation gives CASGRSGPGNSIYF.

There are many counts of this clonotype. This chain uses TRBV7-2 with TRBJ2-1; D not resolved. Germline values: CDR1 SGHTA, CDR2 FQGNSA. The CDR3 is 13 residues long. With 3 bases removed from V and 9 bases from J, the gap between germline ends came to 12 bases. CDR3: CASSFSPDTEQFF. In DNA, the CDR3 is TGTGCCAGCAGCTTCTCTCCAGACACTGAGCAGTTCTTC.

This clonotype was observed at least ten times. The chain joins TRBV21-1 to TRBJ2-4; the table assigns TRBD1, which was not confirmed against the DNA. TRBV21-1 is a pseudogene. The CDR3 runs to 17 residues. CDR3 residues: CASSSQGGISAKNIQYF. DNA of the CDR3: TGTGCCAGCAGCAGTCAGGGGGGAATTTCGGCCAAAAACATTCAGTACTTC.

This clonotype was counted ten times or more. The chain links TRBV14 to TRBJ1-5; D is perhaps TRBD1 (5 bases). CDR3 length equals 16 residues. Germline V gene lookup returns CDR1 SGHDN and CDR2 FVKESK. With 0 bases removed from V and 0 bases from J, the gap between germline ends came to 9 bases. This CDR3 reads CASSQDRERSNQPQHF. The DNA for the CDR3 is TGTGCCAGCAGCCAAGACAGGGAGCGTAGCAATCAGCCCCAGCATTTT. The variable domain in full, with the rest retrieved from reference TRBV14 and TRBJ1-5, is EAGVTQFPSHSVIEKGQTVTLRCDPISGHDNLYWYRRVMGKEIKFLLHFVKESKQDESGMPNNRFLAERTGGTYSTLKVQPAELEDSGVYFCASSQDRERSNQPQHFGDGTRLSIL.

This clonotype came up many times. The gene calls are TRBV5-1 and TRBJ1-1; D uncertain. Germline V gene data show CDR1 as SGHRS and CDR2 as YFSETQ. The CDR3 extends over 13 amino acids. Trimming removed 0 bases at V and 11 bases at J, with 14 bases between. The chain's CDR3 is CASSLDIGLGAFF. The CDR3 nucleotides read TGCGCCAGCAGCTTGGATATAGGGCTTGGGGCTTTCTTT.

This clonotype appeared many times. This chain uses TRBV3-1 with TRBJ1-1; 7 positions agree with TRBD1. The V gene end was trimmed by 4 bases and the J gene end by 2 bases; junction bases not matched to a gene: 7. The germline gives CDR1 LGHDT, CDR2 YNNKEL (reference sequence). The CDR3 covers 15 residues. The CDR3 spells CASSPGGDSNTEAFF. In DNA form, the CDR3 reads TGTGCCAGCAGCCCCGGGGGGGACAGCAACACTGAAGCTTTCTTT.

This clonotype was detected many times. The V and J genes are TRBV2 and TRBJ2-1; 10 nucleotides match TRBD1. J gave up 7 bases and V 6 bases, and 3 bases lay outside the gene matches. CDR3 length: 13 amino acids. CDR1 is SNHLY and CDR2 is FYNNEI in the germline V gene. The CDR3 DNA reads TGTGCCAGCAGAGGGACAGGGGTGAATGAGCAGTTCTTC. Translating gives CASRGTGVNEQFF. Looking up the rest from reference TRBV2 and TRBJ2-1 gives the full variable domain: EPEVTQTPSHQVTQMGQEVILRCVPISNHLYFYWYRQILGQKVEFLVSFYNNEISEKSEIFDDQFSVERPDGSNFTLKIRSTKLEDSAMYFCASRGTGVNEQFFGPGTRLTVL.

Here the CDR3 reads CATSQNRDTDTQYF. CDR3 in DNA: TGTGCCACCAGCCAAAACAGAGACACAGATACGCAGTATTTT. This chain connects TRBV28 to TRBJ2-3; D call uncertain. V shed 10 bases and J shed 2 bases, with 16 bases lying between them. This CDR3 contains 14 residues. Germline V gives CDR1 MDHEN, CDR2 SYDVKM. The full variable domain, its missing parts supplied by reference TRBV28 and TRBJ2-3, is DVKVTQSSRYLVKRTGEKVFLECVQDMDHENMFWYRQDPGLGLRLIYFSYDVKMKEKGDIPEGYSVSREKKERFSLILESASTNQTSMYLCATSQNRDTDTQYFGPGTRLTVL.

This clonotype was recorded at least ten times. V gene TRBV5-4 combines with J gene TRBJ2-5; either TRBD1 or TRBD2 may supply D (5 bases each). In germline, CDR1 is SGHNT, CDR2 YYREEE (reference sequence). V dropped 4 bases and J dropped 1 base, with 14 bases sitting between them. The CDR3 runs 15 residues. The CDR3 nucleotides read TGTGCCAGCAGCCGAGAGGGACGGACCCAAGAGACCCAGTACTTC. This encodes CASSREGRTQETQYF.

On this clonotype: A far larger clone is off by one base, so a read error is likely. The chain is built from TRBV6-5 and TRBJ1-4; TRBD1 is a possible D gene (5 bases). The CDR3 spans 14 residues. The germline V gene has CDR1 MNHEY and CDR2 SVGAGI. CDR3 in amino acids: CASSQGATNERLFF. For the CDR3, the DNA is TGTGCCAGCAGCCAGGGAGCAACTAATGAAAGACTGTTTTTT.

This clonotype was counted ten times or more. The chain employs TRBV24-1 and TRBJ2-2, with D maybe TRBD1 (5 bases). The CDR3 contains 15 residues. Trimming stripped 3 bases from V and 3 bases from J, with 10 bases between. Per the germline V gene, CDR1 is KGHDR and CDR2 is SFDVKD. CDR3 sequence (DNA): TGTGCCACCAGTGATAAGACAGTTCACACCGGGGAGCTGTTTTTT. Amino acids: CATSDKTVHTGELFF.

With respect to this clonotype: This may be a read error, as it is one base from a much larger clone. This chain uses TRBV7-2 with TRBJ2-3; TRBD2 agrees at 10 bases. CDR3 size: 17 residues. Looked up from germline, CDR1 is SGHTA and CDR2 is FQGNSA. The CDR3 loop reads CASSHQIAGGGSDKQYF. The CDR3 DNA follows: TGTGCCAGCAGCCACCAAATAGCGGGGGGAGGGTCAGATAAGCAGTATTTT. The whole variable domain, filled in from reference TRBV7-2 and TRBJ2-3, reads GAGVSQSPSNKVTEKGKDVELRCDPISGHTALYWYRQSLGQGLEFLIYFQGNSAPDKSGLPSDRFSAERTGGSVSTLTIQRTQQEDSAVYLCASSHQIAGGGSDKQYFGPGTRLTVL.

This clonotype was counted ten times or more. The V gene is TRBV11-2, the J gene TRBJ2-7; no clear D. The CDR3 sequence is 12 residues long. V lost 9 bases and J lost 5, with 14 bases in between. Germline assignment: CDR1 SGHAT and CDR2 FQNNGV. The CDR3 coding sequence is TGTGCCAGTTCGGTCCGGGTTCACGAGCAGTACTTC. Translating gives CASSVRVHEQYF.

J is TRBJ1-5 and V is TRBV3-1; no definite D call. Germline V gives CDR1 LGHDT, CDR2 YNNKEL (reference sequence). Between the trimmed V and J ends, which lost 3 bases and 3 bases, there was a span of 12 bases. The length of the CDR3 is 15 residues. DNA for the CDR3: TGTGCCAGCAGCCAGCCCCCGGGGAACAATCAGCCCCAGCATTTT. As protein: CASSQPPGNNQPQHF.

This clonotype turned up a few times. This chain links TRBV4-1 with TRBJ2-7; tentatively, D is TRBD2 (7 bases). The CDR3 is 15 amino acids. Trimming removed 4 bases at V and 5 bases at J, with 18 bases between. Per the germline V gene, CDR1 is MGHRA and CDR2 is YSYEKL. This chain's CDR3 is CASSPYPGGQNEQYF. The CDR3 DNA reads as TGCGCCAGCAGCCCCTACCCCGGGGGGCAGAACGAGCAGTACTTC.

Note on this clonotype: Given a far larger clone just one base away, this is likely a sequencing read error. The V and J genes are TRBV20-1 and TRBJ2-5; weak D call: TRBD2 (6 bases). The CDR3 runs to 15 residues. Trimming cost V 5 bases and J 11 bases, with 27 bases left between them. The germline gives CDR1 DFQATT, CDR2 SNEGSKA (reference sequence). The CDR3 protein is CSARRGGRAYNEQYF. The CDR3 region has the DNA TGCAGTGCTCGGAGGGGTGGCAGAGCCTACAATGAGCAGTACTTC.

This clonotype was seen many times. The chain links TRBV4-1 to TRBJ2-5; no clear D gene. Germline lookup yields CDR1 MGHRA and CDR2 YSYEKL. The CDR3 runs 13 residues. The V end was cut by 1 base, the J end by 8 bases, with 11 bases between. CDR3 in amino acids: CASSQVSGDTQYF. As DNA, the CDR3 is TGCGCCAGCAGCCAAGTCTCCGGTGATACCCAGTACTTC.

This clonotype was recorded many times. The chain joins TRBV5-1 to TRBJ2-3, with D perhaps given as TRBD1 or TRBD2 (6 bases each). Germline V gene sequence: CDR1 SGHRS, CDR2 YFSETQ. The V gene lost 0 bases and the J gene lost 3 bases, with 11 bases spanning the gap. There are 15 residues in the CDR3. The CDR3 loop is CASSLASGATDTQYF. The CDR3 region has the DNA TGCGCCAGCAGCTTGGCCTCGGGGGCTACAGATACGCAGTATTTT.

This clonotype appeared a few times. This chain joins TRBV12-3 or TRBV12-4 and TRBJ2-1; D possibly corresponds to TRBD2 (6 bases). The CDR3 is 14 residues long. The V end lost 3 bases, the J end lost 6 bases, and 12 bases lay between the germline ends. CDR3 protein: CASSFLAGFNEQFF. For the CDR3, the DNA is TGTGCCAGCAGTTTTCTGGCGGGGTTCAATGAGCAGTTCTTC.

Only a few counts were recorded for this clonotype. A much larger clonotype is one base distant, so this may be a read error. The rearrangement uses TRBV28 and TRBJ2-7; D is unclear. Trimming pared 4 bases from V and 9 bases from J, leaving 10 bases between. Germline CDR1 MDHEN, CDR2 SYDVKM. The length of the CDR3 is 11 residues. CDR3 sequence (DNA): TGTGCCAGCAGTTCCGGTCTCGGGCAGTACTTC. Its protein is CASSSGLGQYF.

This clonotype has ten or more counts. The rearrangement links TRBV2 to TRBJ2-7, with D perhaps matching TRBD1 (6 bases). There are 15 residues in the CDR3. Germline CDR1 is SNHLY and CDR2 is FYNNEI. The V end lost 7 bases, the J end lost 1 base, and 17 bases lay between the germline ends. CDR3: CASKRQAGWSYEQYF. The CDR3 region has the DNA TGTGCCAGCAAGCGACAGGCAGGTTGGTCCTACGAGCAGTACTTC.

Concerning this clonotype itself: This sequence is one base from a far larger clone and is likely a read error. The J gene is TRBJ2-7, the V gene TRBV4-3; D ambiguous. The CDR3 covers 16 residues. Trimming shortened V by 2 bases and J by 7 bases, and 21 bases separated the two germline ends. The germline gives CDR1 LGHNA, CDR2 YSLEER. DNA for the CDR3: TGCGCCAGCAGCCAACCTAAGCTCCTGACATACAATGAGCAGTACTTC. Its protein is CASSQPKLLTYNEQYF.

A note on this clonotype: One base separates it from a far larger clone, so it is likely a read error. The V call is TRBV6-5, the J call TRBJ1-4, with D possibly TRBD1 on 5 matching bases. Trimming removed 6 bases from V and 3 bases from J, with 17 bases in between. Germline-derived CDR1 and CDR2 are MNHEY and SVGAGI. CDR3 length equals 16 residues. For the CDR3, the DNA is TGTGCCAGCAGGATCCACGGCGGGGCTGCTAATGAAAAACTGTTTTTT. It encodes CASRIHGGAANEKLFF.

The table lists this clonotype with many counts. The V and J genes are TRBV19 and TRBJ2-5, with D perhaps given as TRBD1 or TRBD2 (6 bases each). The CDR3 extends over 12 amino acids. V dropped 10 bases and J dropped 5 bases, with 14 bases sitting between them. CDR1 is LNHDA, CDR2 SQIVND, per germline (reference sequence). The chain's CDR3 is CATGALGETQYF. For the CDR3, the DNA is TGTGCCACGGGGGCTTTAGGGGAGACCCAGTACTTC.

The rearrangement uses TRBV7-6 and TRBJ1-3; D unclear. This CDR3 is built from 15 residues. Germline CDR1 is SGHVS and CDR2 is FNYEAQ. V was cut by 4 bases and J by 0 bases, with 10 bases left in between. The CDR3 reads CASSSLAGSGNTIYF. In DNA form, the CDR3 reads TGTGCCAGCAGCTCCTTGGCGGGCTCTGGAAACACCATATATTTT.

This clonotype was seen ten or more times. The rearrangement joins TRBV5-4 to TRBJ2-7; 10 nucleotides match TRBD2. The CDR3 is 15 amino acids. With V trimmed by 4 bases and J by 2 bases, 6 bases remained unmatched. The germline V gene encodes CDR1 SGHNT and CDR2 YYREEE (reference sequence). This chain's CDR3 is CASSPLAGAAYEQYF. CDR3 nucleotides: TGTGCCAGCAGCCCCCTAGCGGGGGCCGCCTACGAGCAGTACTTC.